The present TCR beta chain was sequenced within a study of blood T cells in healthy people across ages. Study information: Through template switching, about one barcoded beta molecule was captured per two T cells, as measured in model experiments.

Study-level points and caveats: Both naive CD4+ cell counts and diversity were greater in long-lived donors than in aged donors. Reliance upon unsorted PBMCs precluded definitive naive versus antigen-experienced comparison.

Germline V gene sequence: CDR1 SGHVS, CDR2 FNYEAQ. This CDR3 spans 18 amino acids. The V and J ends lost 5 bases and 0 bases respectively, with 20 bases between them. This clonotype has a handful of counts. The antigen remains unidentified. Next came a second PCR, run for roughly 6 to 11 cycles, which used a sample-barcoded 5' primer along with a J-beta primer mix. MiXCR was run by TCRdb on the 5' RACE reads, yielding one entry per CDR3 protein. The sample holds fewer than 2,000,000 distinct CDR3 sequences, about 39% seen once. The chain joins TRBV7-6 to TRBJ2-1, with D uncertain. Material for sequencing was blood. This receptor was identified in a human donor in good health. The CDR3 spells CASSANILESSSYNEQFF. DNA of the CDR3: TGTGCCAGCAGCGCTAACATCCTGGAGTCTAGCTCCTACAATGAGCAGTTCTTC. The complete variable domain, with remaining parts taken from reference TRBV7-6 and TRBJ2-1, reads GAGVSQSPRYKVTKRGQDVALRCDPISGHVSLYWYRQALGQGPEFLTYFNYEAQQDKSGLPNDRFSAERPEGSISTLTIQRTEQRDSAMYRCASSANILESSSYNEQFFGPGTRLTVL.